These T cell receptor beta chains were read from a single sample in a study of blood T cell repertoires in COVID-19. Generated by immunoSEQ multiplex PCR, the TCRdb table keeps only in-frame clones and is missing some. The table records about 110,000 clones, 85% to 90% of them present only once. Source material: peripheral blood. These TCRs come from a man aged 50 to 59 with acute or convalescent COVID-19. Each CDR3 is given with its conserved first and last residue. D genes are given only for firm matches. Clone size is given for some rows only: seen once, a few or many times, or a class if the clone is expanded.

size	V	D	length	J	DNA	CDR3
-	TRBV3-1/TRBV3-2	-	14	TRBJ2-1	TGTGCCAGCAGCCAAGAGAGTGGGGCTCTCGAGCAGTTCTTC	CASSQESGALEQFF
-	TRBV4-2	-	14	TRBJ1-6	TGTGCCAGCAGCCAAGATAGAGGTGGGTCACCCCTCCACTTT	CASSQDRGGSPLHF
-	TRBV11-3	-	14	TRBJ1-5	TGTGCCAGCAGCCTACAAGGGGATAATCAGCCCCAGCATTTT	CASSLQGDNQPQHF
-	TRBV7-7	TRBD2	17	TRBJ2-2	TGTGCTAGCAGCTTAGAAACTAGCGGGAGCCCCACCGGGGAGCTGTTTTTT	CASSLETSGSPTGELFF
-	TRBV6-5	-	11	TRBJ2-7	TGTGCCAGCCATCGGGGGTACGAGCAGTACTTC	CASHRGYEQYF
-	TRBV6-1	TRBD1	18	TRBJ2-2	TGTGCCAGCAGTGAATCGGGGACAGGGGGACCGAACACCGGGGAGCTGTTTTTT	CASSESGTGGPNTGELFF
few	TRBV27	TRBD1	14	TRBJ2-7	TGTGCCAGCAGTCAGACAGGGACCGAAGGCGAGCAGTACTTC	CASSQTGTEGEQYF
-	TRBV15	-	14	TRBJ1-1	TGTGCCACCAGCAGAGGGGGGGAAGGGGCTGAAGCTTTCTTT	CATSRGGEGAEAFF
-	TRBV9	-	18	TRBJ1-3	TGTGCCAGCAGCGGTCCGGGCCCCGAACTGCGGGCTGGAAACACCATATATTTT	CASSGPGPELRAGNTIYF
-	TRBV28	TRBD2	15	TRBJ2-2	TGTGCCAGCATACCCTCTAGCGGGATCACCGGGGAGCTGTTTTTT	CASIPSSGITGELFF
-	TRBV24-1	-	15	TRBJ2-1	TGTGCCACCAGTGACCCCCGAGGACTCCTGGATGAGCAGTTCTTC	CATSDPRGLLDEQFF
-	TRBV25-1	-	13	TRBJ2-6	TGTGCCAGCATGGGGCCTGGGGCCAACGTCCTGACTTTC	CASMGPGANVLTF
-	TRBV27	TRBD1	14	TRBJ1-2	TGTGCCAGCAAATTTGGGACAGAGCACTATGGCTACACCTTC	CASKFGTEHYGYTF
-	TRBV4-1	TRBD1	12	TRBJ1-5	TGCGCCAGCAGCCAAGATGGACAGGCACAGCATTTT	CASSQDGQAQHF
-	TRBV24-1	-	13	TRBJ2-3	TGTGCCACCAGTGGGGCCGGGGCAGATACGCAGTATTTT	CATSGAGADTQYF
-	TRBV3-1/TRBV3-2	TRBD2	16	TRBJ2-5	TGTGCCAGCAGCCAGCCCGGACTAGCGGGGGCGGAGACCCAGTACTTC	CASSQPGLAGAETQYF
-	TRBV5-1	TRBD1	14	TRBJ2-7	TGCGCCAGCAGCTTGTACAGGGGAGCGTACGAGCAGTACTTC	CASSLYRGAYEQYF
-	TRBV30	TRBD1	14	TRBJ2-7	TGTGCCTGGAGTGATAGGGGACAGTTATACGAGCAGTACTTC	CAWSDRGQLYEQYF
-	TRBV27	-	17	TRBJ1-5	TGTGCCAGCAGTCCACACACAGGGTTGTCTGGTAATCAGCCCCAGCATTTT	CASSPHTGLSGNQPQHF
once	TRBV25-1	-	17	TRBJ1-6	TGTGCCAGCAGTGAATTAAGGTGGTCAGGGGATAATTCACCCCTCCACTTT	CASSELRWSGDNSPLHF
-	TRBV5-4	TRBD2	15	TRBJ2-1	TGTGCCAGCAGCTTGGCCCAACTAGCGAAAAATGAGCAGTTCTTC	CASSLAQLAKNEQFF
-	TRBV5-5	-	16	TRBJ1-1	TGTGCCAGCAGCTCCCGAGCGGAGGTTACGAACACTGAAGCTTTCTTT	CASSSRAEVTNTEAFF
-	TRBV28	-	15	TRBJ1-4	TGTGCCAGCAGCGGGGGGGGCGCAGCTAATGAAAAACTGTTTTTT	CASSGGGAANEKLFF
-	TRBV24-1	TRBD1	16	TRBJ1-2	TGTGCCACCAGTGACCCAACCCGGACAGGGGACTATGGCTACACCTTC	CATSDPTRTGDYGYTF
-	TRBV7-6	TRBD2	15	TRBJ2-1	TGTGCCAGCAGTCCCAGCGGGAGACGGGACAATGAGCAGTTCTTC	CASSPSGRRDNEQFF
-	TRBV7-9	TRBD1	14	TRBJ1-2	TGTGCCAGCACCCAAGGGACAGGTCCATATGGCTACACCTTC	CASTQGTGPYGYTF
-	TRBV20-1	TRBD2	11	TRBJ2-7	TGCAGTGCTACTAGCGGATACGAGCAGTACTTC	CSATSGYEQYF
-	TRBV28	-	13	TRBJ2-7	TGTGCCAGCACCCCCTCGGGGTACTACGAGCAGTACTTC	CASTPSGYYEQYF
-	TRBV2	TRBD2	20	TRBJ2-5	TGTGCCAGCAGTGTCCCGACTAGCGGGGGGCAGAACTACAATCAAGAGACCCAGTACTTC	CASSVPTSGGQNYNQETQYF
-	TRBV28	-	15	TRBJ1-4	TGTGCCAGCAGTAACCCAGGTGGCGAGGGTGAAAAACTGTTTTTT	CASSNPGGEGEKLFF
-	TRBV2	TRBD2	16	TRBJ2-7	TGTGCCAGCAGTTACGGACTAGCGGGGGGGCCCGACGAGCAGTACTTC	CASSYGLAGGPDEQYF
-	TRBV9	-	15	TRBJ1-3	TGTGCCAGCAGCGATGAAAACTACTCTGGAAACACCATATATTTT	CASSDENYSGNTIYF
-	TRBV10-3	-	14	TRBJ1-2	TGTGCCATCAGTCCCCCAACAGGGTTCTATGGCTACACCTTC	CAISPPTGFYGYTF
few	TRBV2	-	12	TRBJ1-6	TGTGCCAGCGGGCTTTATAATTCACCCCTCCACTTT	CASGLYNSPLHF
-	TRBV9	TRBD1	17	TRBJ2-1	TGTGCCAGCAGCGTAGCCGAGGGACAGGGAAAAGTGAATGAGCAGTTCTTC	CASSVAEGQGKVNEQFF
-	TRBV6-5	TRBD2	14	TRBJ2-7	TGTGCCAGCAGGTCGGGGGTAGCGGGGGACAACCGGTACTTC	CASRSGVAGDNRYF
-	TRBV9	-	15	TRBJ2-5	TGTGCCAGCAGCACCGGGGGGCCTTACCAAGAGACCCAGTACTTC	CASSTGGPYQETQYF
-	TRBV2	TRBD1	14	TRBJ1-2	TGTGCCAGCGAGGTGACAGGGGGAATACGGGGCTACACCTTC	CASEVTGGIRGYTF
-	TRBV2	-	16	TRBJ1-2	TGTGCCAGCAGCCCCTTCCCCCTGGGCAGTAGTCGTGGCTACACCTTC	CASSPFPLGSSRGYTF
-	TRBV4-2	TRBD2	17	TRBJ2-7	TGTGCCAGCAGCCAAGCCGGACTAGCGGGAACCTCCTACGAGCAGTACTTC	CASSQAGLAGTSYEQYF
-	TRBV19	TRBD2	16	TRBJ2-1	TGTGCCAGTATTCTAGGCGGGGGGGGCTCCTACAATGAGCAGTTCTTC	CASILGGGGSYNEQFF